The 18 T cell receptor beta chains listed next were all sequenced from one sample in a study of Graves' ophthalmopathy and Graves' hyperthyroidism. RNA transcripts were the source from which TCR beta CDR3 regions were amplified. The first-round RT-PCR employed HTBI primers together with the Qiagen OneStep RT-PCR kit. A multiplex PCR was then performed as the second round. TCRdb analysed the multiplex PCR reads with MiXCR anew, one entry per CDR3 protein. This table holds hundreds of thousands of distinct CDR3 sequences, more than 40% found once. The sample consisted of peripheral blood. The receptors originated from an adult man with Graves' ophthalmopathy.

The chain employs TRBV11-2 and TRBJ2-5; D is ambiguous. Trimming cost V 1 base and J 13 bases, with 16 bases left between them. The CDR3 has 13 residues. Germline values: CDR1 SGHAT, CDR2 FQNNGV. The CDR3 DNA reads as TGTGCCAGCAGCTTAGTGTCCTTTAGGGATCCGTACTTC. Amino acids: CASSLVSFRDPYF. The variable domain in full, with the rest retrieved from reference TRBV11-2 and TRBJ2-5, is EAGVAQSPRYKIIEKRQSVAFWCNPISGHATLYWYQQILGQGPKLLIQFQNNGVVDDSQLPKDRFSAERLKGVDSTLKIQPAKLEDSAVYLCASSLVSFRDPYFGPGTRLLVL.

This sequence joins TRBV4-3 and TRBJ1-1; 11 nucleotides match TRBD1. Germline assignment: CDR1 LGHNA and CDR2 YSLEER. V shed 4 bases, J shed 7 bases, and the junction held 5 bases outside the gene matches. The CDR3 totals 14 residues. CDR3 in amino acids: CASSRRTGGVEAFF. CDR3 nucleotides: TGCGCCAGCAGCCGGAGGACAGGGGGCGTTGAAGCTTTCTTT.

This clonotype appeared many times. J is TRBJ2-2 and V is TRBV5-1; TRBD1 matches at 10 bases. The CDR3 covers 15 residues. Germline V gene sequence: CDR1 SGHRS, CDR2 YFSETQ. The V segment lost 5 bases and the J segment 4 bases; nucleotides outside the gene matches: 5. The CDR3 sequence: CASRLRDRGTGELFF. The CDR3, as DNA: TGCGCCAGCAGACTCCGGGACAGGGGCACCGGGGAGCTGTTTTTT.

The chain is built from TRBV9 and TRBJ2-7, with TRBD1 as a possible D gene (6 bases). The CDR3 loop spans 13 amino acids. Germline V gene sequence: CDR1 SGDLS, CDR2 YYNGEE. V was trimmed by 2 bases and J by 7 bases, leaving 13 bases between them. CDR3 loop: CASSVGALGEQYF. CDR3 coding DNA: TGTGCCAGCAGCGTGGGGGCGCTTGGAGAGCAGTACTTC.

This clonotype has ten or more counts. The chain uses TRBV2 and TRBJ1-5, with 8 bases identical to TRBD1. Losses at the gene ends were 4 bases for V and 6 bases for J; bases not matched to a gene: 2. The CDR3 spans 13 residues. Germline V lookup: CDR1 SNHLY, CDR2 FYNNEI. The DNA of the CDR3 is TGTGCCAGCAGTGGGACAGGGAGTCAGCCCCAGCATTTT. It encodes CASSGTGSQPQHF.

CDR3 coding DNA: TGTGCCATCAGTGAGATGTGGAGCAGGAGATATGGCTACACCTTC. It translates to CAISEMWSRRYGYTF. The rearrangement uses TRBV10-3 and TRBJ1-2; D is uncertain. The CDR3 totals 15 residues. With 2 bases removed from V and 5 bases from J, the gap between germline ends came to 15 bases. Germline V lookup: CDR1 ENHRY, CDR2 SYGVKD.

This clonotype was seen at least ten times. This rearrangement joins TRBV19 to TRBJ1-2; 7 bases align to TRBD1. This CDR3 is 14 amino acids long. Germline CDR1 reads LNHDA; CDR2 reads SQIVND (reference sequence). J lost 2 bases, V lost 5 bases, and 5 bases had no gene match. Written as DNA, the CDR3 is TGTGCCAGTAGTGTCCAGACAGGGAACTATGGCTACACCTTC. Translation gives CASSVQTGNYGYTF.

This clonotype was observed at least ten times. The chain uses TRBV10-3 and TRBJ1-1; TRBD1 might be the D (5 bases). The germline V and J ends were trimmed by 5 bases and 5 bases, with 12 bases remaining between them. Germline lookup yields CDR1 ENHRY and CDR2 SYGVKD. CDR3 length: 13 amino acids. The CDR3 here is CAISRGERTEAFF. DNA for the CDR3: TGTGCCATCAGTAGGGGCGAGCGGACTGAAGCTTTCTTT.

The rearrangement joins TRBV15 to TRBJ1-6; D unclear. Trimming took 3 bases from V and 7 from J, leaving 10 bases between them. Germline V gives CDR1 LNHNV, CDR2 YYDKDF (reference sequence). The CDR3 spans 14 residues. The CDR3 DNA reads TGTGCCACCAGCAGCTTAGATCAGAATTCACCCCTCCACTTT. Protein product: CATSSLDQNSPLHF.

V and J are TRBV4-2 and TRBJ2-2, with 12 bases fitting TRBD2. In germline, CDR1 is LGHNA, CDR2 YNFKEQ. Trimming removed 1 base from V and 4 bases from J; junction bases left unmatched: 4. The CDR3 covers 17 residues. CDR3 amino acids: CASSQVGLAGPTGELFF. Here the CDR3 DNA reads TGTGCCAGCAGCCAAGTTGGACTAGCGGGACCCACCGGGGAGCTGTTTTTT.

There are many counts of this clonotype. The gene calls are TRBV24-1 and TRBJ2-7; 12 bases align to TRBD1. Germline CDR1 and CDR2: KGHDR and SFDVKD. J lost 5 bases, V lost 4 bases, and 5 bases had no gene match. The CDR3 has 15 residues. CDR3 DNA: TGTGCCACCAGTGACCCGGGACAGGGGGCGCACGAGCAGTACTTC. Amino acid sequence: CATSDPGQGAHEQYF.

The chain couples TRBV10-3 to TRBJ1-1; no reliable D call. This CDR3 has 13 amino acids. V lost 10 bases, J lost 0 bases, and 12 bases lay in between. Germline V gives CDR1 ENHRY, CDR2 SYGVKD. CDR3 DNA: TGTGCCACCGAAGGACGCATGAACACTGAAGCTTTCTTT. It codes for CATEGRMNTEAFF.

This clonotype was observed many times. The J gene is TRBJ1-1, the V gene TRBV3-1; D is undetermined. Germline V lookup: CDR1 LGHDT, CDR2 YNNKEL (reference sequence). CDR3 size: 14 residues. Trimming left V 5 bases short and J 0 bases short, with 10 bases between. This CDR3 reads CASSSKRVNTEAFF. CDR3 bases: TGTGCCAGCAGCAGTAAACGGGTGAACACTGAAGCTTTCTTT. The complete variable domain, with remaining parts taken from reference TRBV3-1 and TRBJ1-1, reads DTAVSQTPKYLVTQMGNDKSIKCEQNLGHDTMYWYKQDSKKFLKIMFSYNNKELIINETVPNRFSPKSPDKAHLNLHINSLELGDSAVYFCASSSKRVNTEAFFGQGTRLTVV.

This clonotype was seen repeatedly, ten times or more. The gene calls are TRBV9 and TRBJ2-2; D gene ambiguous. Germline V CDR1 and CDR2: SGDLS, YYNGEE. Trimming took 1 base from V and 6 from J, leaving 7 bases between them. The CDR3 sequence is 13 residues long. The DNA of the CDR3 is TGTGCCAGCAGCGTAATGACTTCCGGGGAGCTGTTTTTT. It yields the protein CASSVMTSGELFF.

There are many counts of this clonotype. J is TRBJ1-1 and V is TRBV29-1; no clear D. Trimming stripped 7 bases from V and 11 bases from J, with 23 bases between. The CDR3 consists of 13 residues. Germline CDR1 and CDR2: SQVTM and ANQGSEA. CDR3 DNA sequence: TGCAGCGCGCTAACGACTGAAAGGGAGGATGCTTTCTTT. Its translation is CSALTTEREDAFF.

The table lists this clonotype with many counts. The chain joins TRBV12-3 or TRBV12-4 to TRBJ2-6, with D tentatively TRBD1 (5 bases). The CDR3 covers 15 residues. The V end was cut by 3 bases, the J end by 3 bases, with 9 bases between. CDR3 region: CASSLGPLGANVLTF. CDR3 nucleotides: TGTGCCAGCAGTTTGGGGCCTCTTGGGGCCAACGTCCTGACTTTC.

This clonotype was seen ten or more times. The chain recombines TRBV29-1 with TRBJ2-2; D is possibly TRBD2 (5 bases). CDR3 length: 15 amino acids. The V end lost 5 bases, the J end lost 0 bases, and 13 bases lay between the germline ends. The germline V gene encodes CDR1 SQVTM and CDR2 ANQGSEA. The CDR3 region is CSVKPGVANTGELFF. The CDR3 DNA reads TGCAGCGTTAAACCCGGGGTCGCGAACACCGGGGAGCTGTTTTTT.

This clonotype occurred many times. The chain links TRBV6-6 to TRBJ1-2; D ambiguous. With 2 bases removed from V and 0 bases from J, the gap between germline ends came to 7 bases. Germline lookup yields CDR1 MNHNY and CDR2 SVGAGI (reference sequence). CDR3 length: 14 amino acids. The CDR3 DNA reads TGTGCCAGCAGTTACGGAGGTTCTAACTATGGCTACACCTTC. It yields the protein CASSYGGSNYGYTF.